The 19 T cell receptor beta chains below were found in one sample sequenced in a study of T-cell reconstitution after alpha-beta-depleted transplantation in children. General study findings and limits: By one year post-transplant, T-cell counts and diversity largely arose from T cells that were newly produced.

Their antigen targets remain unknown. Preparing the TCRbeta library involved the use of unique molecular identifiers. In TCRdb, the PCR reads were re-called with MiXCR into one record per CDR3 protein. The sample holds about 300,000 distinct CDR3 sequences, approximately 7.3% seen once. Sequences were derived from peripheral blood, sampled 360 days after TCRalphabeta/CD19-depleted stem cell transplant. These receptors were taken from a female patient between 2 and 15 years old who had a stem cell transplant for Fanconi anemia, so the T cells may come from the graft donor.

This clonotype turned up a few times. The chain carries TRBV18 and TRBJ2-1, with D possibly called TRBD1 or TRBD2 (5 bases each). Trimming cost V 3 bases and J 6 bases, with 18 bases left between them. The CDR3 has 16 residues. CDR1 is KGHSH, CDR2 LQKENI, per germline. As DNA, the CDR3 is TGTGCCAGCTCACCGATCCGGGACCCGGGGTCCAATGAGCAGTTCTTC. This codes for CASSPIRDPGSNEQFF.

Here the CDR3 DNA reads TGTGCCAGCAGTTCCCCCGGGACAGGGAGAATGGGGGGCTACACCTTC. Encoded protein: CASSSPGTGRMGGYTF. The chain has TRBV6-5 and TRBJ1-2; the match to TRBD1 covers 9 bases. With V trimmed by 4 bases and J by 8 bases, 14 bases remained unmatched. CDR1 is MNHEY and CDR2 is SVGAGI in the germline V gene. This CDR3 is built from 16 residues.

The sample holds many counts of this clonotype. Relative to the germline gene, one junction end is altered; a read error may explain this. The chain has TRBV7-8 and TRBJ2-3; D is uncertain. The CDR3 runs 14 residues. Germline loops: CDR1 SGHVS, CDR2 FQNEAQ. The CDR3 DNA sequence: TGTGCCAGCAGCCCTGGTTTCAGCAGAGATACGCAGTATTTT. Translation gives CASSPGFSRDTQYF.

This clonotype was counted between two and nine times. The chain links TRBV6-2 or TRBV6-3 to TRBJ1-5; the match to TRBD1 covers 8 bases. This CDR3 is built from 16 residues. Germline-derived CDR1 and CDR2 are MNHEY and SVGEGT. Trimming took 4 bases from V and 7 from J; bases not matched to a gene: 12. CDR3 DNA: TGTGCCAGCAGTTCGAGGGAGCAACAGGGGGAACAGCCCCAGCATTTT. It translates to CASSSREQQGEQPQHF.

This clonotype was recorded at least ten times. The gene calls are TRBV20-1 and TRBJ2-7, with a possible D match to TRBD1 (6 bases). V was trimmed by 1 base and J by 7 bases, leaving 14 bases between them. The CDR3 has 13 amino acids. Germline CDR1 reads DFQATT; CDR2 reads SNEGSKA (reference sequence). The CDR3 DNA is TGCAGTGCTAGAGTGACAGGTTACGTGGAGCAGTACTTC. Amino acid sequence: CSARVTGYVEQYF.

J is TRBJ1-1 and V is TRBV18; 10 nucleotides align to TRBD1. With V trimmed by 4 bases and J by 4 bases, 6 bases remained unmatched. The CDR3 spans 15 residues. Looked up from germline, CDR1 is KGHSH and CDR2 is LQKENI. In DNA form, the CDR3 reads TGTGCCAGCTCACTTAGACAGGGGGCGGGCACTGAAGCTTTCTTT. Translation: CASSLRQGAGTEAFF.

This clonotype was detected ten times or more. The chain combines TRBV20-1 with TRBJ2-3; 10 positions match TRBD2. The germline gives CDR1 DFQATT, CDR2 SNEGSKA (reference sequence). This CDR3 contains 16 residues. V was pared by 1 base and J by 4 bases, with 8 bases of the junction left unmatched. This CDR3 reads CSARALGTSDADTQYF. The CDR3 nucleotides read TGCAGTGCTAGAGCCCTAGGGACTAGCGATGCAGATACGCAGTATTTT.

This rearrangement joins TRBV28 to TRBJ2-2; the D gene could be TRBD1 or TRBD2 (6 bases each). This CDR3 comprises 18 residues. Germline CDR1 reads MDHEN; CDR2 reads SYDVKM. The V gene lost 3 bases and the J gene lost 3 bases, with 20 bases spanning the gap. The CDR3 region has the DNA TGTGCCAGCAGTTTTCGGGGGCGGAGTACGGGGTACACCGGGGAGCTGTTTTTT. It is translated as CASSFRGRSTGYTGELFF.

The sample holds many counts of this clonotype. V usage is TRBV5-6 and J usage is TRBJ2-7; 7 positions agree with TRBD1. With V trimmed by 0 bases and J by 7 bases, 10 bases remained unmatched. CDR3 length: 15 residues. Germline CDR1 SGHDT, CDR2 YYEEEE. CDR3 in amino acids: CASSLGTTGTAEQYV. The CDR3 bases are TGTGCCAGCAGCTTGGGCACAACTGGGACAGCAGAGCAGTACGTC.

This clonotype was found many times. The chain carries TRBV29-1 and TRBJ2-5, with 8 nucleotides matching TRBD2. Unmatched junction bases numbered 11, after V lost 1 base and J lost 1 base. Germline V gene sequence: CDR1 SQVTM, CDR2 ANQGSEA. The CDR3 has 17 amino acids. This CDR3 is CSVEVGLAGHPQETQYF. The CDR3 nucleotides read TGCAGCGTTGAAGTTGGCCTAGCGGGCCATCCCCAAGAGACCCAGTACTTC.

The chain employs TRBV7-6 and TRBJ2-3; D may match TRBD1 or TRBD2 (6 bases each). This CDR3 is 15 amino acids long. Looked up from germline, CDR1 is SGHVS and CDR2 is FNYEAQ. V dropped 5 bases and J dropped 6 bases, with 18 bases sitting between them. The CDR3 loop reads CASSRNVGGPDTQYF. CDR3 sequence (DNA): TGTGCCAGCAGCCGTAATGTCGGGGGCCCGGATACGCAGTATTTT.

This clonotype was recorded many times. DNA of the CDR3: TGCAGCGTTGGACAGCCCTACGAGCAGTACTTC. This encodes CSVGQPYEQYF. V and J are TRBV29-1 and TRBJ2-7; perhaps TRBD1 as D (5 bases). The V and J ends lost 4 bases and 2 bases respectively, with 6 bases between them. This CDR3 has 11 residues. Germline V gene lookup returns CDR1 SQVTM and CDR2 ANQGSEA.

This clonotype has ten or more counts. V and J are TRBV29-1 and TRBJ2-1, with a possible D match to TRBD2 (7 bases). V lost 3 bases and J 0 bases, leaving 12 bases between the germline ends. The CDR3 contains 15 residues. Germline CDR1 and CDR2: SQVTM and ANQGSEA. This CDR3 is CSVEGGPNSYNEQFF. CDR3 DNA: TGCAGCGTTGAGGGGGGGCCTAACTCCTACAATGAGCAGTTCTTC.

The table lists this clonotype with many counts. V gene TRBV6-2 or TRBV6-3 combines with J gene TRBJ2-7, with D tentatively TRBD1 (5 bases). Germline values: CDR1 MNHEY, CDR2 SVGEGT. The CDR3 loop spans 14 amino acids. Trimming cost V 3 bases and J 3 bases, with 12 bases left between them. This CDR3 is CASSYSAGLYEQYF. DNA for the CDR3: TGTGCCAGCAGTTATTCCGCAGGGCTCTACGAGCAGTACTTC.

This clonotype was recorded at least ten times. The chain couples TRBV20-1 to TRBJ1-5, with TRBD1 matching 8 bases. V was clipped by 8 bases and J by 6 bases; unmatched bases: 9. The CDR3 covers 13 residues. Germline CDR1 is DFQATT and CDR2 is SNEGSKA (reference sequence). CDR3 bases: TGCAGTTGCCAGGGGGCCTCGGTTCAGCCCCAGCATTTT. It specifies CSCQGASVQPQHF.

This clonotype was picked up many times. The rearrangement links TRBV5-1 to TRBJ1-5; D gene uncertain. The CDR3 length is 15 residues. V gave up 5 bases and J gave up 3 bases, with 15 bases separating them. Germline CDR1 is SGHRS and CDR2 is YFSETQ. CDR3 loop: CASSPGVADNQPQHF. DNA of the CDR3: TGCGCCAGCAGTCCTGGGGTGGCAGACAATCAGCCCCAGCATTTT.

Worth noting for this clonotype: Given a much more abundant clone one base away, this may be a read error. The chain recombines TRBV7-9 with TRBJ2-2; unclear D gene. The CDR3 runs 13 residues. Per germline, CDR1 SEHNR and CDR2 FQNEAQ (reference sequence). V shed 0 bases and J shed 4 bases, with 3 bases lying between them. The CDR3 region has the DNA TGTGCCAGCAGCTTAGCGATCACCGGGGAGCTGTTTTTT. Protein sequence: CASSLAITGELFF.

The chain couples TRBV7-2 to TRBJ1-2, with D uncertain. Per germline, CDR1 SGHTA and CDR2 FQGNSA. V lost 8 bases and J lost 2, with 15 bases in between. This CDR3 is built from 14 residues. The CDR3 sequence is CASRRHPVNYGYTF. In DNA form, the CDR3 reads TGTGCCAGCCGAAGACACCCGGTAAACTATGGCTACACCTTC.

The chain is built from TRBV6-1 and TRBJ1-2, with D unclear. The CDR3 loop spans 16 amino acids. V was pared by 0 bases and J by 0 bases, with 11 bases between. CDR1 is MNHNS, CDR2 SASEGT, per germline. CDR3 nucleotides: TGTGCCAGCAGTGAAGCCCCGCTTCCTCCTAACTATGGCTACACCTTC. As protein: CASSEAPLPPNYGYTF.